The present T cell receptor beta chain was sequenced within a study of T-cell memory formation after mild COVID-19. Across the whole study: Largely, the TCR clusters proved donor specific.

TCRdb ran MiXCR on the 5' RACE reads and lists one entry per CDR3 protein. The repertoire holds 85,000 to 120,000 distinct CDR3 sequences, with around an eighth as singletons. Broader study findings: Prior to infection, memory already included some responding clones, suggesting cross-reactive memory joined.

A word on this clonotype: Its antigen is as yet unknown.

The sequence was obtained from an adult woman who had mild COVID-19 (a few samples of this study predate the infection). Cell type and time point are not known. Specimen: PBMCs or a T cell subset sorted from them (not recorded which).

The CDR3 DNA reads as TGTGCCAGCAGCACCCACCTAGCGGGAGAACGTGATACGCAGTATTTT. Translation gives CASSTHLAGERDTQYF. The V and J genes are TRBV11-3 and TRBJ2-3, with TRBD2 matching over 10 bases. CDR1 and CDR2 (germline): SGHNT, YENEEA. CDR3 length: 16 residues. V dropped 5 bases and J dropped 6; count of bases not matched to a gene: 11.